The 16 T cell receptor beta chains given below trace back to one sample, sequenced in a study of OX40 agonist ivuxolimab in advanced cancers. The assay was immunoSEQ multiplex PCR, and TCRdb's table has in-frame clones only and misses some. This table holds about 45,000 clones, over 65% found once. The specimen was CD4+ or CD8+ T cells sorted from blood, collected in a trial of the OX40 agonist ivuxolimab. These receptors came from an adult with an advanced solid tumor such as melanoma, head and neck, liver or kidney cancer.

This chain uses TRBV13 with TRBJ2-7, with 9 positions matching TRBD2. The CDR3 has 14 amino acids. J was trimmed by 5 bases and V by 5 bases; bases with no gene match: 7. Germline V lookup: CDR1 PRHDT, CDR2 FYEKMQ (reference sequence). The CDR3 bases are TGTGCCAGCAGCCCGAGAGTAGCGGGAGACGAGCAGTACTTC. Its protein is CASSPRVAGDEQYF.

This sequence joins TRBV15 and TRBJ1-5; D is ambiguous. The CDR3 sequence is 16 residues long. Germline lookup yields CDR1 LNHNV and CDR2 YYDKDF (reference sequence). The ends were cut back, 0 bases at V and 4 bases at J, with 13 bases in the middle. The CDR3 is CATSRDLGEPNQPQHF. CDR3 nucleotides: TGTGCCACCAGCAGAGATCTCGGCGAACCTAATCAGCCCCAGCATTTT. The variable domain in full, with the rest retrieved from reference TRBV15 and TRBJ1-5, is DAMVIQNPRYQVTQFGKPVTLSCSQTLNHNVMYWYQQKSSQAPKLLFHYYDKDFNNEADTPDNFQSRRPNTSFCFLDIRSPGLGDTAMYLCATSRDLGEPNQPQHFGDGTRLSIL.

This chain connects TRBV7-6 to TRBJ2-7; 8 nucleotides align to TRBD2. The CDR3 sequence is 18 residues long. Losses at the gene ends were 1 base for V and 0 bases for J; bases not matched to a gene: 11. Looked up from germline, CDR1 is SGHVS and CDR2 is FNYEAQ. CDR3 region: CASSLEVGGSGASYEQYF. The CDR3, as DNA: TGTGCCAGCAGCTTAGAGGTGGGTGGTAGCGGGGCCTCCTACGAGCAGTACTTC.

The V gene is TRBV13, the J gene TRBJ2-7; D gene ambiguous. Trimming took 4 bases from V and 2 from J, leaving 12 bases between them. CDR1 and CDR2 from the germline V gene are PRHDT and FYEKMQ (reference sequence). The CDR3 is 14 residues long. The CDR3 coding sequence is TGTGCCAGCAGCTCCAGGACGGGCCCCTACGAGCAGTACTTC. It yields the protein CASSSRTGPYEQYF.

This rearrangement joins TRBV4-1 to TRBJ2-2; D unresolved. The CDR3 sequence is 13 residues long. Trimming shortened V by 3 bases and J by 7 bases, and 9 bases separated the two germline ends. Per germline, CDR1 MGHRA and CDR2 YSYEKL. The CDR3 DNA follows: TGCGCCAGCAGCCACCCCGAAGGCGGGGAGCTGTTTTTT. Protein product: CASSHPEGGELFF.

V usage is TRBV6-5 and J usage is TRBJ2-5; no reliable D call. V was shortened by 2 bases and J by 5 bases, with 9 bases between the two germline ends. The V gene's germline CDR1 is MNHEY and CDR2 SVGAGI. This CDR3 has 13 residues. The CDR3, as DNA: TGTGCCAGCAGTTACGGGGTGAGGGAGACCCAGTACTTC. Translation gives CASSYGVRETQYF.

The V call is TRBV7-6, the J call TRBJ2-5; D is uncertain. The V gene's germline CDR1 is SGHVS and CDR2 FNYEAQ. The CDR3 loop spans 13 amino acids. V was clipped by 3 bases and J by 2 bases, with 7 bases between them. The CDR3 loop reads CASSFWVQETQYF. The CDR3 nucleotides are TGTGCCAGCAGCTTTTGGGTGCAAGAGACCCAGTACTTC.

V and J are TRBV5-1 and TRBJ1-1; maybe TRBD1 (5 bases). This CDR3 has 14 residues. The V and J ends lost 0 bases and 3 bases respectively, with 9 bases between them. Germline lookup yields CDR1 SGHRS and CDR2 YFSETQ. The CDR3 sequence: CASSLGDGYTEAFF. The CDR3 DNA follows: TGCGCCAGCAGCTTGGGGGACGGTTACACTGAAGCTTTCTTT. Drawing the rest from reference TRBV5-1 and TRBJ1-1, the complete variable domain is KAGVTQTPRYLIKTRGQQVTLSCSPISGHRSVSWYQQTPGQGLQFLFEYFSETQRNKGNFPGRFSGRQFSNSRSEMNVSTLELGDSALYLCASSLGDGYTEAFFGQGTRLTVV.

The CDR3 DNA is TGTGCCAGCAGTTACGCCTACGAGCAGTACTTC. Its translation is CASSYAYEQYF. The rearrangement links TRBV27 to TRBJ2-7; D is ambiguous. With 4 bases removed from V and 2 bases from J, the gap between germline ends came to 3 bases. Germline V gene data show CDR1 as MNHEY and CDR2 as SMNVEV (reference sequence). The CDR3 sequence is 11 residues long.

V is TRBV18 and J is TRBJ2-2; D is perhaps TRBD1 or TRBD2 (5 bases each). Trimming pared 5 bases from V and 6 bases from J, leaving 31 bases between. There are 20 residues in the CDR3. CDR1 and CDR2 (germline): KGHSH, LQKENI. The CDR3 nucleotides read TGTGCCAGCTCATCATTTGAAGGGCGGATCGGGGACCGGCGGCCCGGGGAGCTGTTTTTT. It specifies CASSSFEGRIGDRRPGELFF.

The rearrangement uses TRBV10-3 and TRBJ2-7; TRBD1 aligns across 8 bases. V was clipped by 5 bases and J by 3 bases; unmatched bases: 3. The CDR3 contains 13 residues. In germline, CDR1 is ENHRY, CDR2 SYGVKD. In DNA, the CDR3 is TGTGCCATCAGTTGGACAGGGATCTACGAGCAGTACTTC. As protein: CAISWTGIYEQYF.

This clone was found once. The rearrangement uses TRBV2 and TRBJ2-1; TRBD2 matches 15 bases. CDR3 size: 16 residues. The V gene's germline CDR1 is SNHLY and CDR2 FYNNEI. The V segment lost 7 bases and the J segment 5 bases; nucleotides outside the gene matches: 6. The CDR3 DNA follows: TGTGCCAGCACCTGGACTAGCGGGAGGGCCAACAATGAGCAGTTCTTC. Translated: CASTWTSGRANNEQFF.

This clone was detected only a few times. This sequence joins TRBV7-9 and TRBJ1-6; the match to TRBD1 covers 10 bases. Germline CDR1 and CDR2: SEHNR and FQNEAQ (reference sequence). V shed 1 base and J 6 bases; nucleotides not matched to a gene: 0. This CDR3 has 15 amino acids. The CDR3 DNA is TGTGCCAGCAGCTTAGGGGACAGGGGTAATTCACCCCTCCACTTT. It yields the protein CASSLGDRGNSPLHF.

This clone was seen just once. This chain joins TRBV27 and TRBJ1-1; TRBD1 aligns across 8 bases. The CDR3 loop spans 16 amino acids. Per the germline V gene, CDR1 is MNHEY and CDR2 is SMNVEV (reference sequence). V gave up 4 bases and J gave up 1 base; unmatched junction bases: 8. In DNA, the CDR3 is TGTGCCAGCAGTTCTAACCAGGGGGCCGCGAACACTGAAGCTTTCTTT. Its protein product is CASSSNQGAANTEAFF.

This clone was counted a single time. This chain joins TRBV4-3 and TRBJ2-2; 12 positions match TRBD2. V trimming: 2 bases; J trimming: 1 base; junction bases outside the gene matches: 11. CDR1 is LGHNA, CDR2 YSLEER, per germline. The CDR3 consists of 20 residues. CDR3 amino acids: CASSQKPPLAGGMNTGELFF. Written as DNA, the CDR3 is TGCGCCAGCAGCCAAAAACCGCCACTAGCGGGGGGAATGAACACCGGGGAGCTGTTTTTT.

The J gene is TRBJ2-2, the V gene TRBV7-9; D unresolved. There are 12 residues in the CDR3. Deletions cut 1 base from V and 6 bases from J, with 3 bases between. Germline-derived CDR1 and CDR2 are SEHNR and FQNEAQ (reference sequence). The CDR3: CASSLGAGELFF. The CDR3 coding sequence is TGTGCCAGCAGCTTAGGAGCCGGGGAGCTGTTTTTT.